This TCR beta chain is drawn from a study of radiotherapy plus CTLA-4 blockade in lung cancer. Study background: Among enrolled patients, over 15% responded and around 30% achieved disease control.

Participants had chemo-refractory metastatic non-small-cell lung cancer and were treated with focal radiation plus ipilimumab CTLA-4 blockade. Assay used: immunoSEQ multiplex PCR; TCRdb lists only in-frame clones, some missing. The table shows 55,000 to 65,000 clones, with roughly 76% occurring only once. As for this clone: Antigen: not known. The germline gene is not matched at one end of the junction; a read error may be the cause.

Study-wide results and limits: Clones derived from tumor TCRs expanded in blood after radiotherapy plus ipilimumab.

This specimen was peripheral blood, taken from a patient treated with radiotherapy plus ipilimumab. This TCR derives from a human donor with non-small cell lung cancer who had a complete response to radiotherapy plus ipilimumab.

The CDR3 reads CASSSGQAFVERYF. The CDR3 DNA reads TGTGCCAGCAGTTCTGGACAGGCCTTTGTCGAGCGGTACTTC. This chain joins TRBV27 and TRBJ2-7; 7 bases match TRBD1. In germline, CDR1 is MNHEY, CDR2 SMNVEV (reference sequence). The CDR3 loop spans 14 amino acids.